Below, 10 T cell receptor beta chains from the same sample are listed, as sequenced in a study of T cell repertoires in aging, cancer and after chemotherapy. Rearranged V-D-J TRB sequences were amplified with a mixed TRB-A/B primer pool. TCRdb independently ran MiXCR on the multiplex PCR reads; one entry per CDR3 protein. The repertoire consists of 2,000 to 2,500 distinct CDR3 sequences, with about 25% occurring once and the leading ten covering 40% to 45%. Peripheral blood genomic DNA, not sorted cells or RNA, was the template. The sequenced sample consisted of blood. These receptors all stem from a human donor with a solid tumor.

V usage is TRBV5-1 and J usage is TRBJ2-3; tentative D call: TRBD1 (6 bases). This CDR3 spans 13 amino acids. Germline values: CDR1 SGHRS, CDR2 YFSETQ. V dropped 4 bases and J dropped 7 bases, with 13 bases sitting between them. The CDR3 protein is CASSLLQGYTQYF. The CDR3 DNA reads TGCGCCAGCAGCCTACTACAGGGTTATACGCAGTATTTT.

This clonotype was seen a few times. The chain links TRBV20-1 to TRBJ2-6, with D possibly called TRBD1 or TRBD2 (6 bases each). Germline V gene sequence: CDR1 DFQATT, CDR2 SNEGSKA (reference sequence). CDR3 length: 15 residues. The V end was cut by 0 bases, the J end by 5 bases, with 11 bases between. This CDR3 is CSARDGGGWANVLTF. DNA for the CDR3: TGCAGTGCTAGAGATGGAGGGGGATGGGCCAACGTCCTGACTTTC.

Notes on this clonotype: The junction departs from the called germline gene at one end, perhaps through a read error. The chain uses TRBV20-1 and TRBJ2-3; 15 bases fit TRBD2. The CDR3 runs to 16 residues. Per the germline V gene, CDR1 is DFQATT and CDR2 is SNEGSKA (reference sequence). CDR3 sequence: CSASRTSGGATDTQCF. The CDR3 region has the DNA TGCAGTGCTAGCCGGACTAGCGGGGGGGCCACAGATACGCAGTGTTTT.

This clonotype rates as medium-sized. This sequence joins TRBV7-9 and TRBJ2-4; TRBD2 matches at 7 bases. This CDR3 is 16 amino acids long. With V trimmed by 3 bases and J by 0 bases, 5 bases remained unmatched. The V gene's germline CDR1 is SEHNR and CDR2 FQNEAQ (reference sequence). CDR3 protein: CASSFEGGLAKNIQYF. As DNA, the CDR3 is TGTGCCAGCAGCTTCGAGGGAGGGTTAGCCAAAAACATTCAGTACTTC.

This clonotype is categorized as medium-sized. The genes are TRBV6-5 and TRBJ2-1, with 8 bases matching TRBD1. This CDR3 is 15 amino acids long. Germline CDR1 is MNHEY and CDR2 is SVGAGI. The J segment lost 1 base and the V segment lost 6 bases, leaving 5 bases of the junction unmatched. The CDR3 is CASRGDRGSYNEQFF. The CDR3 DNA reads as TGTGCCAGCAGGGGAGACAGGGGATCCTACAATGAGCAGTTCTTC.

Relative to its sample, this clonotype is large. The chain joins TRBV19 to TRBJ2-3; tentative D call: TRBD1 (6 bases). This CDR3 is 13 amino acids long. The V end lost 5 bases, the J end lost 6 bases, and 12 bases lay between the germline ends. Germline V gene data show CDR1 as LNHDA and CDR2 as SQIVND (reference sequence). The CDR3 loop is CASSYRVGDTQYF. The CDR3 DNA follows: TGTGCCAGTAGTTACAGGGTTGGCGATACGCAGTATTTT.

The chain links TRBV5-1 to TRBJ2-1, with 10 bases that match TRBD2. Looked up from germline, CDR1 is SGHRS and CDR2 is YFSETQ. The CDR3 totals 17 residues. J was trimmed by 4 bases and V by 4 bases; bases with no gene match: 11. CDR3 sequence (DNA): TGCGCCAGCAGCCCTAGTTGGGCTAGCGGGGGATACAATGAGCAGTTCTTC. Amino acids: CASSPSWASGGYNEQFF.

This clonotype ranks as large (0.1 to 1%). The chain recombines TRBV19 with TRBJ2-3; D not resolved. CDR1 and CDR2 from the germline V gene are LNHDA and SQIVND (reference sequence). There are 13 residues in the CDR3. Trimming pared 3 bases from V and 6 bases from J, leaving 10 bases between. The CDR3 is CASSIFASDTQYF. The CDR3 DNA reads TGTGCCAGTAGTATTTTCGCTTCGGATACGCAGTATTTT.

By share, this clonotype counts as medium-sized. The chain joins TRBV6-1 to TRBJ1-2; D is unresolved. Trimming shortened V by 4 bases and J by 0 bases, and 9 bases separated the two germline ends. CDR3 size: 14 residues. Germline assignment: CDR1 MNHNS and CDR2 SASEGT. CDR3 sequence: CASSVAGSNYGYTF. The CDR3 DNA is TGTGCCAGCAGTGTGGCGGGGTCTAACTATGGCTACACCTTC.

The chain employs TRBV7-2 and TRBJ2-7; TRBD1 is a possible D gene (5 bases). The germline V and J ends were trimmed by 7 bases and 0 bases, with 22 bases remaining between them. Looked up from germline, CDR1 is SGHTA and CDR2 is FQGNSA. CDR3 length: 17 amino acids. The CDR3 coding sequence is TGTGCCAGCACTTACTACTCCAGGGCTGCAAGCTCCTACGAGCAGTACTTC. It is translated as CASTYYSRAASSYEQYF.